A single sample is the source of the 17 T cell receptor beta chains below, sequenced in a study of cytomegalovirus exposure and HLA in healthy donors. The study ran its PCR with 60 Vbeta and 13 Jbeta primers. Measured with immunoSEQ multiplex PCR; TCRdb has only the in-frame clones, and not every one. The sample includes roughly 110,000 clones, 70% to 80% seen only once; the top ten take roughly 3.7%. The sequencing input was PBMCs. All receptors come from a man in his sixties in good health and CMV-seronegative.

The chain couples TRBV28 to TRBJ2-5; no clear D gene. CDR1 and CDR2 (germline): MDHEN, SYDVKM. This CDR3 is 14 amino acids long. Trimming left V 8 bases short and J 4 bases short, with 17 bases between. This CDR3 is CASQSPGRGETQYF. CDR3 bases: TGTGCCAGCCAGAGTCCGGGTAGAGGAGAGACCCAGTACTTC.

The J gene is TRBJ2-3, the V gene TRBV5-4, with 9 bases fitting TRBD1. This CDR3 has 14 residues. Per germline, CDR1 SGHNT and CDR2 YYREEE (reference sequence). With V trimmed by 4 bases and J by 3 bases, 3 bases remained unmatched. The CDR3: CASSLDRGTDTQYF. In DNA, the CDR3 is TGTGCCAGCAGCCTAGACAGGGGGACAGATACGCAGTATTTT.

The rearrangement links TRBV5-4 to TRBJ1-3, with D possibly being TRBD1 (6 bases). CDR3 length: 15 residues. The V gene's germline CDR1 is SGHNT and CDR2 YYREEE (reference sequence). V dropped 5 bases and J dropped 6 bases, with 18 bases sitting between them. The CDR3 reads CASSSRQADINTIYF. The CDR3 DNA follows: TGTGCCAGCAGTTCGAGACAGGCGGATATAAACACCATATATTTT.

The genes are TRBV10-3 and TRBJ1-1, with D tentatively TRBD1 (5 bases). Deletions cut 2 bases from V and 10 bases from J, with 17 bases between. There are 14 residues in the CDR3. Germline lookup yields CDR1 ENHRY and CDR2 SYGVKD. CDR3 sequence reads: CAISERQTLGGAFF. The CDR3 DNA sequence: TGTGCCATCAGTGAGCGACAGACTCTCGGTGGAGCTTTCTTT.

The V gene is TRBV6-5, the J gene TRBJ2-3, with D maybe TRBD1 (5 bases). The CDR3 has 14 amino acids. The V end was cut by 2 bases, the J end by 5 bases, with 11 bases between. Germline assignment: CDR1 MNHEY and CDR2 SVGAGI. This CDR3 reads CASSYGQGRDTQYF. In DNA form, the CDR3 reads TGTGCCAGCAGTTACGGGCAGGGCAGAGATACGCAGTATTTT.

This rearrangement joins TRBV25-1 to TRBJ1-6; no clear D. Between the trimmed V and J ends, which lost 3 bases and 8 bases, there was a span of 11 bases. Germline values: CDR1 MGHDK, CDR2 SYGVNS. The CDR3 sequence is 14 residues long. CDR3 region: CASSDHRLDSPLHF. CDR3 coding DNA: TGTGCCAGCAGTGATCACAGACTAGATTCACCCCTCCACTTT.

The chain employs TRBV5-4 and TRBJ1-2; TRBD1 might be the D (5 bases). The CDR3 is 16 residues long. The germline gives CDR1 SGHNT, CDR2 YYREEE (reference sequence). The V gene lost 4 bases and the J gene lost 2 bases, with 18 bases spanning the gap. The CDR3 nucleotides read TGTGCCAGCAGCCGAGGCCCGGGGGGGGACAACTATGGCTACACCTTC. Protein: CASSRGPGGDNYGYTF.

A remark on this clone: The junction departs from the called germline gene at one end, perhaps through a read error. The chain has TRBV6-1 and TRBJ1-5; 8 bases are a match to TRBD1. Germline loops: CDR1 MNHNS, CDR2 SASEGT. There are 18 residues in the CDR3. The CDR3: CAGSVRDRTLNSNQPQHF. CDR3 DNA: TGTGCCGGCAGTGTCCGGGACAGGACCCTAAATAGCAATCAGCCCCAGCATTTT.

The rearrangement links TRBV19 to TRBJ1-5; 8 bases match TRBD1. The CDR3 runs 15 residues. Germline values: CDR1 LNHDA, CDR2 SQIVND (reference sequence). The V gene end was trimmed by 5 bases and the J gene end by 3 bases; junction bases not matched to a gene: 6. The CDR3 DNA reads as TGTGCCAGTAGTCGACAGGGGCCTTTCAATCAGCCCCAGCATTTT. This codes for CASSRQGPFNQPQHF. Full variable domain (rest looked up from reference TRBV19 and TRBJ1-5): DGGITQSPKYLFRKEGQNVTLSCEQNLNHDAMYWYRQDPGQGLRLIYYSQIVNDFQKGDIAEGYSVSREKKESFPLTVTSAQKNPTAFYLCASSRQGPFNQPQHFGDGTRLSIL.

The V and J genes are TRBV14 and TRBJ1-1; TRBD1 might be the D (6 bases). Trimming cost V 4 bases and J 6 bases, with 21 bases left between them. The CDR3 is 16 amino acids. Looked up from germline, CDR1 is SGHDN and CDR2 is FVKESK. The CDR3 region is CASSPHSLGHRPEAFF. In DNA, the CDR3 is TGTGCCAGCAGCCCCCATAGTCTGGGACACCGACCTGAAGCTTTCTTT.

This clone was counted once. This chain connects TRBV2 to TRBJ1-6; D is unclear. Trimming pared 8 bases from V and 10 bases from J, leaving 15 bases between. There are 13 residues in the CDR3. The germline gives CDR1 SNHLY, CDR2 FYNNEI. DNA of the CDR3: TGTGCCAGCTCTTCGGAGGGTCGGTCACCCCTCCACTTT. This sequence encodes CASSSEGRSPLHF.

The chain carries TRBV2 and TRBJ2-6; D gene ambiguous. Deletions cut 5 bases from V and 0 bases from J, with 11 bases between. Looked up from germline, CDR1 is SNHLY and CDR2 is FYNNEI. CDR3 size: 16 residues. CDR3: CASSQRPSSGANVLTF. CDR3 coding DNA: TGTGCCAGCAGTCAACGTCCTAGCTCTGGGGCCAACGTCCTGACTTTC.

The J gene is TRBJ1-1, the V gene TRBV6-4, with TRBD1 identical over 7 bases. Trimming took 6 bases from V and 5 from J; bases not matched to a gene: 6. CDR1 is MRHNA and CDR2 is SNTAGT in the germline V gene. The CDR3 length is 13 residues. CDR3 protein: CASSLDRETEAFF. The DNA for the CDR3 is TGTGCCAGCAGCCTCGACAGGGAAACTGAAGCTTTCTTT.

V and J are TRBV5-1 and TRBJ2-6; possible D gene TRBD1, 5 bases. The V and J ends lost 0 bases and 1 base respectively, with 8 bases between them. The CDR3 has 16 amino acids. Per the germline V gene, CDR1 is SGHRS and CDR2 is YFSETQ. The CDR3 DNA is TGCGCCAGCAGCTTGGATACAGGATCTGGGGCCAACGTCCTGACTTTC. This gives the protein CASSLDTGSGANVLTF.

The V gene is TRBV10-3, the J gene TRBJ2-1; possible D gene TRBD2, 6 bases. The CDR3 is 17 residues long. In germline, CDR1 is ENHRY, CDR2 SYGVKD. V was pared by 4 bases and J by 9 bases, with 25 bases between. The CDR3 loop reads CAISAWAGRGGNSEQFF. The CDR3 nucleotides read TGTGCCATCAGTGCATGGGCGGGGCGGGGCGGCAACAGTGAGCAGTTCTTC.

J is TRBJ2-7 and V is TRBV27; 11 bases match TRBD2. The V gene's germline CDR1 is MNHEY and CDR2 SMNVEV (reference sequence). After removal of 5 bases from V and 3 bases from J, the junction contained 9 bases not matched to a gene. CDR3 size: 16 residues. CDR3 DNA sequence: TGTGCCAGCAGTCCGCCTAGCGGGGGGACGATCTACGAGCAGTACTTC. Translation gives CASSPPSGGTIYEQYF.

The chain combines TRBV5-1 with TRBJ2-6, with 7 bases that match TRBD1. This CDR3 is 15 amino acids long. CDR1 and CDR2 (germline): SGHRS, YFSETQ. Trimming at V came to 4 bases and at J to 4 bases, leaving 5 bases not matched to a gene. DNA of the CDR3: TGCGCCAGCAGCCCAGACAGGGTAGGGGCCAACGTCCTGACTTTC. This encodes CASSPDRVGANVLTF.